The next 27 T cell receptor beta chains were all read from a single sample in a study of CD8 T cells in ankylosing spondylitis. Study-wide findings and caveats: A TCR beta motif made of about 8 highly homologous variants seemed typical of ankylosing spondylitis blood.

TCRdb re-analysed the 5' RACE reads in MiXCR, keeping a single row per CDR3 protein. Seen here are 700,000 or so distinct CDR3 sequences, around 20% observed once, and the top ten hold approximately 18%. Their cognate antigens are unknown. Material for sequencing was blood, either unsorted or a sorted T cell fraction (not recorded which). These receptor sequences come from a male donor with ankylosing spondylitis.

This clonotype was observed a single time. The J gene is TRBJ2-7, the V gene TRBV29-1; the D call may be TRBD1 or TRBD2 (5 bases each). Per germline, CDR1 SQVTM and CDR2 ANQGSEA. This CDR3 comprises 13 residues. Deletions cut 5 bases from V and 6 bases from J, with 17 bases between. CDR3 nucleotides: TGCAGCGTTAGCCCGTCGGGGACGGCCGAGCAGTACTTC. Translation gives CSVSPSGTAEQYF.

CDR3 sequence reads: CASSLRLADEQYF. The CDR3 DNA follows: TGTGCCAGCAGCTTGAGGCTAGCAGATGAGCAGTACTTC. This chain connects TRBV7-8 to TRBJ2-7; TRBD2 is a possible D gene (5 bases). With 3 bases removed from V and 7 bases from J, the gap between germline ends came to 13 bases. Germline-derived CDR1 and CDR2 are SGHVS and FQNEAQ. This CDR3 comprises 13 residues.

The chain joins TRBV24-1 to TRBJ2-1; 14 bases are a match to TRBD2. The CDR3 consists of 20 residues. Per the germline V gene, CDR1 is KGHDR and CDR2 is SFDVKD. V gave up 9 bases and J gave up 8 bases; unmatched junction bases: 23. CDR3 nucleotides: TGTGCCACCGCCCTTTCGACCCCGGGACTAGCGGGAGTAGGAGGTTATGAGCAGTTCTTC. Its protein is CATALSTPGLAGVGGYEQFF.

This clonotype was found a few times. The V and J genes are TRBV20-1 and TRBJ2-7, with TRBD2 as a possible D gene (6 bases). The germline V gene has CDR1 DFQATT and CDR2 SNEGSKA (reference sequence). The CDR3 loop spans 13 amino acids. V was cut by 0 bases and J by 3 bases, with 9 bases left in between. The CDR3 loop reads CSARDGGVYEQYF. CDR3 DNA sequence: TGCAGTGCTAGAGATGGAGGGGTCTACGAGCAGTACTTC.

This clonotype was observed a handful of times. The chain joins TRBV24-1 to TRBJ2-1; 13 positions match TRBD2. The germline gives CDR1 KGHDR, CDR2 SFDVKD. V lost 4 bases to trimming and J lost 16 bases; unmatched junction nucleotides: 9. The CDR3 extends over 14 amino acids. The CDR3 DNA is TGTGCCACCAGTGACGCCACTAGCGGGAGGGTGTCTTTCTTC. It is translated as CATSDATSGRVSFF.

This clonotype was found a few times. The chain uses TRBV5-1 and TRBJ2-4; D unclear. CDR1 SGHRS and CDR2 YFSETQ come from the germline V gene. This CDR3 has 15 residues. Trimming left V 0 bases short and J 0 bases short, with 7 bases between. CDR3 residues: CASSLVGLAKNIQYF. CDR3 DNA sequence: TGCGCCAGCAGCTTGGTTGGGCTAGCCAAAAACATTCAGTACTTC.

This clonotype was seen only a few times. CDR3 nucleotide sequence: TGTGCCAGCAGCGACGAACCGAACACCGGGGAGCTGTTTTTT. Protein sequence: CASSDEPNTGELFF. V and J are TRBV6-4 and TRBJ2-2; D ambiguous. V was trimmed by 6 bases and J by 0 bases, leaving 8 bases between them. The CDR3 is 14 amino acids. The germline CDR1 and CDR2 sequences are MRHNA and SNTAGT.

The sample holds a few counts of this clonotype. The chain couples TRBV20-1 to TRBJ1-5, with D unclear. CDR3 length: 14 residues. Deletions cut 0 bases from V and 9 bases from J, with 15 bases between. Germline V gene lookup returns CDR1 DFQATT and CDR2 SNEGSKA (reference sequence). CDR3 bases: TGCAGTGCTAGAGAGGGCAACGTCATTGGGCCCCAGCATTTT. Translating it yields CSAREGNVIGPQHF.

The V gene is TRBV11-2, the J gene TRBJ2-7; D is possibly TRBD2 (5 bases). Germline V gene sequence: CDR1 SGHAT, CDR2 FQNNGV. The CDR3 is made up of 18 amino acids. V lost 1 base and J lost 2, with 21 bases in between. As DNA, the CDR3 is TGTGCCAGCAGCTTAGGGGTTGGACTGAAAACCTCAGCCTACGAGCAGTACTTC. Its protein is CASSLGVGLKTSAYEQYF.

The chain joins TRBV10-3 to TRBJ1-6; D remains unclear. Germline loops: CDR1 ENHRY, CDR2 SYGVKD. Trimming removed 8 bases at V and 5 bases at J, with 7 bases between. The CDR3 runs 12 residues. The CDR3 bases are TGTGCCATCGGGCCAGATAATTCACCCCTCCACTTT. Translation: CAIGPDNSPLHF.

The chain combines TRBV7-2 with TRBJ2-3, with a possible D match to TRBD2 (5 bases). CDR1 is SGHTA, CDR2 FQGNSA, per germline. The CDR3 has 16 amino acids. Trimming cost V 5 bases and J 1 base, with 16 bases left between them. The CDR3 DNA reads as TGTGCCAGCAGCCTCATACTAGGTCCCCGCACAGATACGCAGTATTTT. It translates to CASSLILGPRTDTQYF.

This chain links TRBV4-1 with TRBJ1-2, with D perhaps TRBD1 (6 bases). The CDR3 is 15 residues long. V dropped 3 bases and J dropped 3 bases, with 14 bases sitting between them. CDR1 MGHRA and CDR2 YSYEKL come from the germline V gene. The CDR3 here is CASSQPQGLHYGYTF. DNA of the CDR3: TGCGCCAGCAGCCAGCCACAGGGACTCCACTATGGCTACACCTTC.

The gene calls are TRBV30 and TRBJ1-1; D is unclear. Germline CDR1 reads GTSNPN; CDR2 reads SVGIG (reference sequence). V was shortened by 1 base and J by 2 bases, with 11 bases between the two germline ends. The CDR3 runs to 14 residues. CDR3 coding DNA: TGTGCCTGGAGTGAGGAATTTAGAAACACTGAAGCTTTCTTT. Translation gives CAWSEEFRNTEAFF.

A few counts support this clonotype. The V gene is TRBV30, the J gene TRBJ2-7; D is perhaps TRBD1 (5 bases). Trimming took 2 bases from V and 0 from J, leaving 26 bases between them. This CDR3 comprises 19 residues. Germline V gene lookup returns CDR1 GTSNPN and CDR2 SVGIG (reference sequence). The CDR3 nucleotides are TGTGCCTGGAGTTCCTCCACAGGTAACCCATTCCTGAGCTCCTACGAGCAGTACTTC. Translating it yields CAWSSSTGNPFLSSYEQYF.

The sample holds a few counts of this clonotype. This chain connects TRBV25-1 to TRBJ2-3; 12 bases are a match to TRBD2. Looked up from germline, CDR1 is MGHDK and CDR2 is SYGVNS. V was clipped by 4 bases and J by 4 bases; unmatched bases: 0. CDR3 length: 14 residues. CDR3 loop: CASSGLAGADTQYF. CDR3 nucleotide sequence: TGTGCCAGCAGTGGACTAGCGGGAGCAGATACGCAGTATTTT.

This clonotype was observed a handful of times. The CDR3 here is CASKIGDEQYF. CDR3 DNA sequence: TGTGCCAGCAAAATCGGGGACGAGCAGTACTTC. V usage is TRBV5-5 and J usage is TRBJ2-7, with D tentatively TRBD2 (5 bases). Germline CDR1 SGHKS, CDR2 YYEKEE (reference sequence). The length of the CDR3 is 11 residues. V gave up 6 bases and J gave up 5 bases, with 9 bases separating them.

The chain joins TRBV7-9 to TRBJ2-7; D unclear. The CDR3 runs 15 residues. V dropped 4 bases and J dropped 0 bases, with 13 bases sitting between them. CDR1 is SEHNR, CDR2 FQNEAQ, per germline (reference sequence). As DNA, the CDR3 is TGTGCCAGCAGCTCCCTAGATGCGTTCTCCTACGAGCAGTACTTC. It is translated as CASSSLDAFSYEQYF.

The genes are TRBV10-3 and TRBJ2-1; 14 nucleotides line up with TRBD2. This CDR3 comprises 18 residues. The germline V gene has CDR1 ENHRY and CDR2 SYGVKD. V lost 6 bases to trimming and J lost 0 bases; unmatched junction nucleotides: 7. CDR3 bases: TGTGCCATCAGCGGACTAGCGGGGGGCCGTAGCTCCTACAATGAGCAGTTCTTC. Protein sequence: CAISGLAGGRSSYNEQFF.

The chain recombines TRBV5-1 with TRBJ1-5; possibly TRBD1 for D (6 bases). The CDR3 is 17 residues long. In germline, CDR1 is SGHRS, CDR2 YFSETQ. Trimming stripped 0 bases from V and 5 bases from J, with 18 bases between. CDR3 nucleotide sequence: TGCGCCAGCAGCTTGGCCCCACTCGGGACACAAGATCAGCCCCAGCATTTT. Translating it yields CASSLAPLGTQDQPQHF.

This clonotype was observed a few times. The chain carries TRBV29-1 and TRBJ2-1; 7 nucleotides match TRBD2. The ends lost 0 bases at V and 4 bases at J; junction bases unmatched: 6. The length of the CDR3 is 15 residues. From germline, CDR1 is SQVTM and CDR2 ANQGSEA. CDR3 sequence (DNA): TGCAGCGTTGAAGATCGGGCTAGCGGATACAATGAGCAGTTCTTC. Translating it yields CSVEDRASGYNEQFF.

This clonotype was counted a few times. The V gene is TRBV4-2, the J gene TRBJ1-1; 9 bases line up with TRBD1. Trimming took 8 bases from V and 9 from J; bases not matched to a gene: 13. Germline CDR1 reads LGHNA; CDR2 reads YNFKEQ. This CDR3 comprises 14 residues. CDR3 region: CASRLPGQGPQAFF. The CDR3 nucleotides are TGTGCCAGCCGGTTGCCGGGACAGGGCCCCCAAGCTTTCTTT.

This chain joins TRBV12-3 or TRBV12-4 and TRBJ2-3; 7 positions match TRBD2. V was clipped by 6 bases and J by 4 bases; unmatched bases: 10. This CDR3 contains 15 residues. The CDR3 DNA follows: TGTGCCAGCAGCCACGGGGGGACCAGATCAGATACGCAGTATTTT. It encodes CASSHGGTRSDTQYF.

The CDR3 region has the DNA TGTGCCAGCAGCCGCAGTGGTACGCAGTATTTT. Translated: CASSRSGTQYF. V gene TRBV3-1 combines with J gene TRBJ2-3; D unresolved. CDR1 is LGHDT and CDR2 is YNNKEL in the germline V gene (reference sequence). This CDR3 is 11 amino acids long. V gave up 4 bases and J gave up 8 bases, with 7 bases separating them.

This clonotype was observed a handful of times. The chain has TRBV14 and TRBJ2-5, with 10 bases aligning to TRBD2. Germline V gives CDR1 SGHDN, CDR2 FVKESK. The CDR3 consists of 17 residues. The V segment lost 0 bases and the J segment 5 bases; nucleotides outside the gene matches: 9. For the CDR3, the DNA is TGTGCCAGCAGCCAAGAAGTTGTTCTAGCGGGAGCTGAGACCCAGTACTTC. As protein: CASSQEVVLAGAETQYF.

The chain joins TRBV12-3 or TRBV12-4 to TRBJ2-7, with 9 bases aligning to TRBD1. Unmatched junction bases numbered 15, after V lost 2 bases and J lost 7 bases. CDR3 length equals 17 residues. CDR3 coding DNA: TGTGCCAGCAGTTTATATTCGGACAGGGGATTATCGGGAGAGCAGTACTTC. Translating gives CASSLYSDRGLSGEQYF.

There are a few counts of this clonotype. The chain has TRBV7-9 and TRBJ2-7, with no clear D. Germline V gene lookup returns CDR1 SEHNR and CDR2 FQNEAQ (reference sequence). The ends were cut back, 2 bases at V and 2 bases at J, with 16 bases in the middle. The CDR3 extends over 16 amino acids. CDR3 DNA: TGTGCCAGCAGCTTAAGGTCGCCAGTCGGACCCTACGAGCAGTACTTC. Amino acid sequence: CASSLRSPVGPYEQYF.

The J gene is TRBJ1-1, the V gene TRBV3-1, with 7 positions matching TRBD1. This CDR3 has 14 amino acids. The V gene end was trimmed by 6 bases and the J gene end by 2 bases; junction bases not matched to a gene: 6. Germline V gene lookup returns CDR1 LGHDT and CDR2 YNNKEL (reference sequence). The CDR3 DNA sequence: TGTGCCAGCAGACGGGACAGACAAAACACTGAAGCTTTCTTT. This encodes CASRRDRQNTEAFF.